Shown below are 20 T cell receptor beta chains from a single sample sequenced in a study of CD8+ T cells in alopecia areata. Following extraction, RNA underwent reverse transcription to cDNA, which served as the sequencing template. Measured with immunoSEQ multiplex PCR; TCRdb has only the in-frame clones, and not every one. The profile shows almost 250,000 clones, under 80% of them singletons. The input for sequencing was CD4+ T cells sorted from blood, taken at week 0. The receptors were sampled from a human donor with alopecia areata.

This clone has only one observation. The gene calls are TRBV29-1 and TRBJ2-1, with TRBD2 matching over 7 bases. V lost 6 bases and J lost 0; bases outside the gene matches: 5. This CDR3 is 14 amino acids long. Germline CDR1 and CDR2: SQVTM and ANQGSEA. The CDR3 bases are TGCAGCGTCAAGCGGGGCCCCTCCTACAATGAGCAGTTCTTC. This translates into CSVKRGPSYNEQFF.

The chain joins TRBV5-6 to TRBJ2-7; unclear D gene. Trimming left V 4 bases short and J 0 bases short, with 20 bases between. The CDR3 consists of 17 residues. Germline assignment: CDR1 SGHDT and CDR2 YYEEEE. The CDR3 loop is CASSTRNRVLDSYEQYF. The CDR3 DNA reads as TGTGCCAGCAGCACACGGAACCGGGTTCTAGACTCCTACGAGCAGTACTTC.

The CDR3 reads CASSLTGGFGELFF. In DNA form, the CDR3 reads TGTGCCAGCAGCTTGACAGGGGGTTTCGGGGAGCTGTTTTTT. This chain uses TRBV5-8 with TRBJ2-2, with 8 bases fitting TRBD1. Germline trimming cut 1 base from V and 7 bases from J; bases unmatched to any gene: 3. CDR1 is SGHTS and CDR2 is YDEGEE in the germline V gene. This CDR3 is 14 amino acids long.

DNA of the CDR3: TGCAGCGTTGATTTACGGGGCTGGGAGACCCAGTACTTC. Translated, it gives CSVDLRGWETQYF. The V and J genes are TRBV29-1 and TRBJ2-5, with D possibly being TRBD1 or TRBD2 (5 bases each). The CDR3 covers 13 residues. V was cut by 3 bases and J by 5 bases, with 13 bases left in between. Germline V gene sequence: CDR1 SQVTM, CDR2 ANQGSEA.

The gene calls are TRBV10-3 and TRBJ2-5, with a tentative D call TRBD2 (5 bases). This CDR3 contains 13 residues. V was pared by 5 bases and J by 8 bases, with 15 bases between. Germline V gene lookup returns CDR1 ENHRY and CDR2 SYGVKD. CDR3 sequence (DNA): TGTGCCATCAGTACTGAAGCGGCAACCACCCAGTACTTC. Amino acid sequence: CAISTEAATTQYF.

This sequence joins TRBV30 and TRBJ1-1, with D possibly matching TRBD1 (6 bases). Per germline, CDR1 GTSNPN and CDR2 SVGIG (reference sequence). CDR3 size: 11 residues. The V end was cut by 4 bases, the J end by 11 bases, with 14 bases between. CDR3 coding DNA: TGTGCCTGGATTATAACAGGGAGCGCTTTCTTT. It encodes CAWIITGSAFF.

This clone was counted once. The missing conserved phenylalanine or tryptophan at the end of this CDR3 makes a read error likely. The limits of the CDR3 on the DNA are not certain, so only TCRdb's listed CDR3 is given. The V gene is TRBV3-1 (or the pseudogene TRBV3-2), the J gene TRBJ1-2. The CDR3 has 8 residues if both end residues are counted. Germline CDR1 LGHDT, CDR2 YNNKEL (reference sequence). The CDR3 loop reads CASSQVST.

V and J are TRBV2 and TRBJ1-1; D is undetermined. The CDR3 loop spans 12 amino acids. Germline CDR1 is SNHLY and CDR2 is FYNNEI. Trimming took 7 bases from V and 1 from J, leaving 7 bases between them. In DNA form, the CDR3 reads TGTGCCAGCATCGATCCGAACACTGAAGCTTTCTTT. Translating it yields CASIDPNTEAFF.

The rearrangement uses TRBV30 and TRBJ2-2, with D perhaps TRBD1 (6 bases). V gave up 0 bases and J gave up 3 bases, with 8 bases separating them. The germline CDR1 and CDR2 sequences are GTSNPN and SVGIG (reference sequence). This CDR3 region has 14 residues. The CDR3 nucleotides are TGTGCCTGGAGTGTACAGGGCTACACCGGGGAGCTGTTTTTT. This encodes CAWSVQGYTGELFF.

This clone came up a few times. The rearrangement uses TRBV5-6 and TRBJ2-4, with a weak D call TRBD1 (5 bases). CDR1 and CDR2 (germline): SGHDT, YYEEEE. The CDR3 has 13 amino acids. Trimming cost V 2 bases and J 6 bases, with 9 bases left between them. The CDR3 loop is CASSFSQGNIQYF. The CDR3 DNA reads TGTGCCAGCAGCTTTTCCCAGGGAAACATTCAGTACTTC.

V usage is TRBV7-2 and J usage is TRBJ1-2; 7 nucleotides line up with TRBD1. The CDR3 has 13 residues. Germline assignment: CDR1 SGHTA and CDR2 FQGNSA. J gave up 4 bases and V 6 bases, and 5 bases lay outside the gene matches. CDR3 region: CASRLDRTYGYTF. For the CDR3, the DNA is TGTGCCAGCAGGTTGGACAGGACCTATGGCTACACCTTC. Filled out from reference TRBV7-2 and TRBJ1-2, the complete variable domain reads GAGVSQSPSNKVTEKGKDVELRCDPISGHTALYWYRQSLGQGLEFLIYFQGNSAPDKSGLPSDRFSAERTGGSVSTLTIQRTQQEDSAVYLCASRLDRTYGYTFGSGTRLTVV.

This clone was detected a few times. V usage is TRBV10-2 and J usage is TRBJ2-5, with D perhaps TRBD2 (6 bases). The V and J ends lost 7 bases and 3 bases respectively, with 15 bases between them. The CDR3 covers 14 residues. CDR1 WSHSY and CDR2 SAAADI come from the germline V gene. This CDR3 reads CASMSGVAKETQYF. The CDR3 region has the DNA TGCGCCAGCATGTCGGGAGTAGCCAAAGAGACCCAGTACTTC.

The V and J genes are TRBV7-3 and TRBJ2-5; possible D gene TRBD2, 6 bases. CDR3 size: 15 residues. Trimming cost V 2 bases and J 4 bases, with 14 bases left between them. Per germline, CDR1 SGHTA and CDR2 FQGTGA. The CDR3, as DNA: TGTGCCAGCAGCTTAGGGGCGGGGAGCAGAGAGACCCAGTACTTC. Translated: CASSLGAGSRETQYF.

This clone has only a few counts. The rearrangement joins TRBV7-2 to TRBJ2-4, with TRBD2 matching over 12 bases. This CDR3 comprises 19 residues. Germline V lookup: CDR1 SGHTA, CDR2 FQGNSA. After removal of 1 base from V and 3 bases from J, the junction contained 10 bases not matched to a gene. The CDR3, as DNA: TGTGCCAGCAGCTTAGTGCTAGCGGGGGGGCCGCTGGGCAAAAACATTCAGTACTTC. This sequence encodes CASSLVLAGGPLGKNIQYF.

V and J are TRBV9 and TRBJ2-7, with D tentatively TRBD1 (6 bases). The CDR3 has 17 amino acids. V gave up 1 base and J gave up 2 bases, with 19 bases separating them. The germline V gene has CDR1 SGDLS and CDR2 YYNGEE. The CDR3 DNA sequence: TGTGCCAGCAGCGTAAGGGGGATGGTCATGTCACCCTACGAGCAGTACTTC. Its translation is CASSVRGMVMSPYEQYF.

This clone was counted a few times. CDR3 sequence reads: CASSVGTGLGEAFF. The CDR3 region has the DNA TGTGCCAGCAGCGTAGGGACAGGCCTCGGTGAAGCTTTCTTT. The J gene is TRBJ1-1, the V gene TRBV9; 7 bases align to TRBD1. The CDR3 contains 14 residues. Germline V gene sequence: CDR1 SGDLS, CDR2 YYNGEE. The V segment lost 0 bases and the J segment 7 bases; nucleotides outside the gene matches: 6.

This clone was seen just once. Different DNA sequences within this sample yield the same CDR3. The genes are TRBV29-1 and TRBJ2-1, with 8 bases matching TRBD1. With 1 base clipped from V and 6 bases from J, the junction kept 2 bases outside the gene matches. CDR1 SQVTM and CDR2 ANQGSEA come from the germline V gene. The CDR3 spans 13 residues. This CDR3 reads CSVEGQGSNEQFF. CDR3 DNA: TGCAGCGTTGAAGGACAGGGGAGCAATGAGCAGTTCTTC.

This clone was observed a handful of times. The CDR3, as DNA: TGCAGCGTTGGCAGGCCTAGTGAAGCTTTCTTT. Amino acids: CSVGRPSEAFF. The rearrangement joins TRBV29-1 to TRBJ1-1; no reliable D call. The CDR3 has 11 residues. Trimming cost V 4 bases and J 7 bases, with 10 bases left between them. Per the germline V gene, CDR1 is SQVTM and CDR2 is ANQGSEA. The full variable domain, rest sourced from reference TRBV29-1 and TRBJ1-1, is SAVISQKPSRDICQRGTSLTIQCQVDSQVTMMFWYRQQPGQSLTLIATANQGSEATYESGFVIDKFPISRPNLTFSTLTVSNMSPEDSSIYLCSVGRPSEAFFGQGTRLTVV.

This chain connects TRBV6-5 to TRBJ1-3; D is uncertain. The germline V gene encodes CDR1 MNHEY and CDR2 SVGAGI. V was trimmed by 2 bases and J by 4 bases, leaving 6 bases between them. CDR3 length equals 13 residues. The CDR3 sequence: CASSYAQGNTIYF. The DNA for the CDR3 is TGTGCCAGCAGTTACGCACAGGGAAACACCATATATTTT.

The chain links TRBV2 to TRBJ1-2; tentative D call: TRBD1 (5 bases). The CDR3 covers 15 residues. V lost 7 bases, J lost 2 bases, and 17 bases lay in between. Per the germline V gene, CDR1 is SNHLY and CDR2 is FYNNEI. For the CDR3, the DNA is TGTGCCAGCACCCAGGAGGGGACCGCCAACTATGGCTACACCTTC. The encoded protein is CASTQEGTANYGYTF.